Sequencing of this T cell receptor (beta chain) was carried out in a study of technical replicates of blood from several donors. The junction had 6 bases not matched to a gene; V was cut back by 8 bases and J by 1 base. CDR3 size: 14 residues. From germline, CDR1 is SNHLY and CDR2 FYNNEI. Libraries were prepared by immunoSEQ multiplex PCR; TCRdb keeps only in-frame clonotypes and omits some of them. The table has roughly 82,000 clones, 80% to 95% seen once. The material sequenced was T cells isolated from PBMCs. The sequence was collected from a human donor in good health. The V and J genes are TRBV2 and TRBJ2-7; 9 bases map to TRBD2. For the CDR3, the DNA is TGTGCCAGCCCCCAGCTAGCGGGGTCCTACGAGCAGTACTTC. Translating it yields CASPQLAGSYEQYF.